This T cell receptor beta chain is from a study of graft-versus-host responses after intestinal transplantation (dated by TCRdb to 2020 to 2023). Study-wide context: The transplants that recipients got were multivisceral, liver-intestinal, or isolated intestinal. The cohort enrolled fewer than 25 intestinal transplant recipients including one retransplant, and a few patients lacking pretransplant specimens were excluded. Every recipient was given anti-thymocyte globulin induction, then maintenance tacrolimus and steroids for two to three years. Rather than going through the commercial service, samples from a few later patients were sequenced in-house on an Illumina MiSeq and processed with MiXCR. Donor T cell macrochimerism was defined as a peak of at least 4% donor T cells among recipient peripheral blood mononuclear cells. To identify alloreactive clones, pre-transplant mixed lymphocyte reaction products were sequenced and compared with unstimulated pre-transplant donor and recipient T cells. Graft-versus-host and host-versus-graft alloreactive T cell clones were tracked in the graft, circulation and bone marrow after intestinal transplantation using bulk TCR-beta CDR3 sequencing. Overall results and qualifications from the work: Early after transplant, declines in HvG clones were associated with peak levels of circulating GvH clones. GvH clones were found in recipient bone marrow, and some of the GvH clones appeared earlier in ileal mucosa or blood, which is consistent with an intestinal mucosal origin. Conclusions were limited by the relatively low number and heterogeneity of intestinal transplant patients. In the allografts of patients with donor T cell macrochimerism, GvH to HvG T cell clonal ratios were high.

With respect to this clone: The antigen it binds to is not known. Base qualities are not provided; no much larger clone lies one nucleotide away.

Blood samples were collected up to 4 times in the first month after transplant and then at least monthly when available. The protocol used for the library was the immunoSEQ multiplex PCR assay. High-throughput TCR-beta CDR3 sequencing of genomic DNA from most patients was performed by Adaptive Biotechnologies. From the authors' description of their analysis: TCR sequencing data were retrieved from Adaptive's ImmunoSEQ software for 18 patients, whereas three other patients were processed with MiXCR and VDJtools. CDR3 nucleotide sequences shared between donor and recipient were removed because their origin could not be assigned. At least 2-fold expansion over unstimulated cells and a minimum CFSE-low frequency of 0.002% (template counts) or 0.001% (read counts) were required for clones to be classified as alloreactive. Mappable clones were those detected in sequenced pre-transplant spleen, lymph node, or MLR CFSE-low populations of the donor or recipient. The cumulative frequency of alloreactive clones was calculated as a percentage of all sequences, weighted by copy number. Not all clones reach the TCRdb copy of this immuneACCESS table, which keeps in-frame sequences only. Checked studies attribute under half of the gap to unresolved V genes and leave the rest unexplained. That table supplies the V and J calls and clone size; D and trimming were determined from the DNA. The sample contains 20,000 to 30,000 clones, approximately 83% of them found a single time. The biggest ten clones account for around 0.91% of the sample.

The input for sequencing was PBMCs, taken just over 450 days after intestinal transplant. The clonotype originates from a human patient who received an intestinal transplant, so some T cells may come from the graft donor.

CDR3 region: CSVETSEGYTGELFF. The nucleotide sequence reads as follows: TGCAGCGTTGAAACGTCGGAAGGGTACACCGGGGAGCTGTTTTTT. The rearrangement combines TRBV29-1 with TRBJ2-2; confidence is insufficient to name the D gene. CDR1 is given as SQVTM and CDR2 as ANQGSEA, both from the germline V gene. CDR3 length: 15 amino acids, cysteine to phenylalanine. Kept here is only the CDR3 DNA, which spans 45 bases and is read in frame from base 1. Between the V and J ends, shortened by 2 bases and 3 bases respectively, the junction contains 13 bases.